This T cell receptor beta chain was sequenced for a study of shared clonotypes between healthy human individuals. Across the study: Used for every donor were three CD4 naive, three CD4 memory, two CD8 naive and one CD8 memory plate. Regarding the study as a whole: Donors were few, which limited the genetic and exposure-history diversity represented. Only blood was sampled; tissue repertoires likely differ.

Naive CD8 isolation took CD45RO-negative cells positively selected for CCR7 and excluded terminally differentiated effector memory CD45RA+ cells. Data came from immunoSEQ multiplex PCR; TCRdb stores just in-frame clones and leaves some out. The sample carries millions of clones, about 95% recorded once. Points on this clone: What it binds is unknown.

The TCR was taken from a man younger than 30 in good health. The sequenced sample consisted of naive CD8+ T cells sorted from blood.

CDR3 nucleotides: TGTGCCAGCAGTTACTCCCACGCCGCGAACACCGGGGAGCTGTTTTTT. Amino acid sequence: CASSYSHAANTGELFF. This chain uses TRBV6-5 with TRBJ2-2, with D hard to call. V dropped 0 bases and J dropped 0 bases, with 8 bases sitting between them. The CDR3 is 16 amino acids. Per the germline V gene, CDR1 is MNHEY and CDR2 is SVGAGI.